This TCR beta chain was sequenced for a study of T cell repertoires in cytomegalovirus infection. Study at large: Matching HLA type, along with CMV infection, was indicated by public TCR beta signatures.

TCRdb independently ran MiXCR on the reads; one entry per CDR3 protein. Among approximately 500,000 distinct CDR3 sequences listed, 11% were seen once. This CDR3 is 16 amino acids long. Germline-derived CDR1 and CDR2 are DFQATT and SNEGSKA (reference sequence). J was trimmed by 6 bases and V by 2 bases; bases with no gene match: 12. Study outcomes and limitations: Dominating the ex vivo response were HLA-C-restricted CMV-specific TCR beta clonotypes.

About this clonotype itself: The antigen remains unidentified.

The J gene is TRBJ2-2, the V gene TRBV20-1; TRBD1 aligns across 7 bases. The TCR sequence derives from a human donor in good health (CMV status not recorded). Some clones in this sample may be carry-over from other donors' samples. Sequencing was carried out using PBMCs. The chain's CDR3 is CSARRTTGLGSGELFF. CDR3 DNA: TGCAGTGCTAGAAGGACGACAGGGTTAGGTTCCGGGGAGCTGTTTTTT.